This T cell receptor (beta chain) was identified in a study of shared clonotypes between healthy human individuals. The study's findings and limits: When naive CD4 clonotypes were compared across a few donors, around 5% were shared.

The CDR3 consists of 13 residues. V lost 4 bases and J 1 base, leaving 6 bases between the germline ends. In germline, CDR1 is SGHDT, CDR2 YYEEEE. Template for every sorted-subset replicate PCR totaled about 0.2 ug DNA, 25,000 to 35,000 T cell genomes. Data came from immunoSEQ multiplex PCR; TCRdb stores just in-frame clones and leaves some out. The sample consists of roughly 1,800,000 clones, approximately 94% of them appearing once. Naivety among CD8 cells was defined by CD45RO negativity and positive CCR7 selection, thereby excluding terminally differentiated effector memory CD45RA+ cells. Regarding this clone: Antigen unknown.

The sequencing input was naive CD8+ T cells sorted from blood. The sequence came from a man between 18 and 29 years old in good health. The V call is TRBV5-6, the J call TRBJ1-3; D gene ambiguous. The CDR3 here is CASSGDSGNTIYF. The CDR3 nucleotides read TGTGCCAGCAGCGGGGATTCTGGAAACACCATATATTTT.